This is a list of T cell receptor beta chains from one sample in a study of CD8 T cells in ankylosing spondylitis. TCRdb re-called the 5' RACE reads through MiXCR, storing one row per CDR3 protein. The sample lists 200,000 to 300,000 distinct CDR3 sequences, 20% to 30% occurring once. Input material: blood, either unsorted or a sorted T cell fraction (not recorded which). These receptors were obtained from a male donor with ankylosing spondylitis or in good health (not recorded which). Each CDR3 is given with its conserved first and last residue. D genes are given only for firm matches. A row's size may be missing; if present it is once, few, many or a size class.

clone_size d_call j_call cdr3_length v_call cdr3_aa cdr3_nt
- - TRBJ2-5 13 TRBV19 CASSKVAGETQYF TGTGCCAGTAGTAAAGTTGCGGGGGAGACCCAGTACTTC
few - TRBJ2-5 15 TRBV5-5 CASSPGRDGGETQYF TGTGCCAGCAGCCCGGGGCGGGACGGTGGCGAGACCCAGTACTTC
many - TRBJ2-7 12 TRBV20-1 CSARLAPYEQYF TGCAGTGCTAGACTAGCCCCCTACGAGCAGTACTTC
many - TRBJ2-3 14 TRBV12-3/TRBV12-4 CASSLGGEIDTQYF TGTGCCAGCAGCCTAGGGGGGGAGATAGATACGCAGTATTTT
many - TRBJ2-7 12 TRBV20-1 CSAPQGSYEQYF TGCAGTGCCCCACAGGGTTCCTACGAGCAGTACTTC
- - TRBJ2-7 15 TRBV10-2 CASSEWGLSDYEQYF TGCGCCAGCAGTGAATGGGGGTTATCCGATTACGAGCAGTACTTC
many TRBD2 TRBJ2-3 15 TRBV11-2 CASSWTSGRSDTQYF TGTGCCAGCAGCTGGACTAGCGGGAGATCAGATACGCAGTATTTT
- - TRBJ2-1 10 TRBV20-1 CNAVRNEQFF TGCAATGCAGTTCGGAATGAGCAGTTCTTC
few TRBD1 TRBJ1-1 16 TRBV5-1 CASSLDRGSGGGEAFF TGCGCCAGCAGCTTGGACAGGGGTTCCGGGGGCGGGGAAGCTTTCTTT
few TRBD2 TRBJ2-3 12 TRBV6-5 CASSSAGVTQYF TGTGCCAGCAGTTCCGCGGGGGTTACGCAGTATTTT
- - TRBJ2-3 12 TRBV29-1 CSVEFATDTQYF TGCAGCGTTGAATTTGCCACAGATACGCAGTATTTT
- - TRBJ1-2 12 TRBV20-1 CSARDPIYGYTF TGCAGTGCTAGGGATCCAATTTATGGCTACACCTTC
many TRBD2 TRBJ2-1 15 TRBV6-1 CASRSSGEGNGEQFF TGTGCCAGCAGGTCAAGCGGGGAGGGTAACGGTGAGCAGTTCTTC
few - TRBJ2-7 16 TRBV20-1 CSARDPRQVSFYEQYF TGCAGTGCTAGAGATCCCCGGCAGGTGAGCTTCTACGAGCAGTACTTC